These 7 T cell receptor beta chains share one sample of origin, sequenced in a study of human T cells and chemical hapten exposure. TCRdb analysed the RACE reads with MiXCR anew, one entry per CDR3 protein. The sample records fewer than 40,000 distinct CDR3 sequences, roughly 13% being singletons. Time point: patch test 3, about 24 weeks after DPC sensitization. Sample treatment: therapeutic diphenylcyclopropenone sensitization with weekly scalp DPC. Total RNA was isolated from whole blood that had not been fractionated. The sample consisted of whole blood, taken in connection with sensitization to the hapten diphenylcyclopropenone (DPC). These receptor sequences come from a woman in her forties with alopecia areata. Some clones in this sample may be carry-over from other donors' samples.

This clonotype was seen at least ten times. This sequence joins TRBV28 and TRBJ2-3, with TRBD2 matching over 10 bases. J lost 5 bases, V lost 11 bases, and 16 bases had no gene match. Germline assignment: CDR1 MDHEN and CDR2 SYDVKM. This CDR3 has 16 amino acids. CDR3 sequence reads: CASQASGSIRRDTQYF. The CDR3 DNA follows: TGTGCCTCTCAGGCTAGCGGGAGTATACGAAGAGATACGCAGTATTTT.

The chain recombines TRBV5-1 with TRBJ2-7; D gene unclear. Trimming stripped 2 bases from V and 2 bases from J, with 8 bases between. The CDR3 loop spans 13 amino acids. In germline, CDR1 is SGHRS, CDR2 YFSETQ. CDR3 region: CASSFWATYEQYF. In DNA form, the CDR3 reads TGCGCCAGCAGCTTCTGGGCCACCTACGAGCAGTACTTC.

The rearrangement uses TRBV20-1 and TRBJ2-3; 7 bases agree with TRBD1. The CDR3 has 15 residues. The ends lost 2 bases at V and 8 bases at J; junction bases unmatched: 13. Germline V CDR1 and CDR2: DFQATT, SNEGSKA (reference sequence). CDR3 region: CSARSRDSSTVTQYF. In DNA, the CDR3 is TGCAGTGCTAGATCTAGGGACAGCAGCACTGTTACGCAGTATTTT.

This clonotype was seen ten or more times. The rearrangement joins TRBV20-1 to TRBJ1-1, with D tentatively TRBD1 (5 bases). CDR3 length equals 14 residues. The germline V gene has CDR1 DFQATT and CDR2 SNEGSKA (reference sequence). The V end was cut by 1 base, the J end by 4 bases, with 13 bases between. The CDR3 region is CSARGGGTTTEAFF. Here the CDR3 DNA reads TGCAGTGCTAGAGGCGGGGGGACGACCACTGAAGCTTTCTTT.

Only a few counts were recorded for this clonotype. The V call is TRBV7-9, the J call TRBJ1-1; 7 nucleotides line up with TRBD1. Trimming at V came to 5 bases and at J to 3 bases, leaving 12 bases not matched to a gene. Germline V CDR1 and CDR2: SEHNR, FQNEAQ (reference sequence). The CDR3 is 16 residues long. The CDR3 DNA reads as TGTGCCAGCAGCCCCCAGGGAGGGGGCTTTGACACTGAAGCTTTCTTT. It specifies CASSPQGGGFDTEAFF.

This clonotype was observed many times. The chain recombines TRBV5-4 with TRBJ2-1; possible D gene TRBD2, 5 bases. Trimming pared 0 bases from V and 1 base from J, leaving 14 bases between. CDR1 is SGHNT, CDR2 YYREEE, per germline (reference sequence). The CDR3 is 17 amino acids. CDR3 loop: CASSLAPGSLSYNEQFF. CDR3 bases: TGTGCCAGCAGCTTGGCCCCGGGGTCATTATCCTACAATGAGCAGTTCTTC.

This chain's CDR3 is CASSLSAQEQFF. CDR3 DNA: TGTGCCAGCAGTTTATCGGCCCAAGAGCAGTTCTTC. The chain recombines TRBV28 with TRBJ2-1; D unclear. Germline V gives CDR1 MDHEN, CDR2 SYDVKM. CDR3 length: 12 amino acids. Trimming cost V 1 base and J 10 bases, with 8 bases left between them.